This TCR beta chain was profiled in a study of blood T cells in healthy people across ages. The CDR3 contains 14 residues. V was trimmed by 7 bases and J by 3 bases, leaving 14 bases between them. A sample-barcoded 5' primer and a J-beta primer mix were used in a second PCR of about 6 to 12 cycles. TCRdb processed the 5' RACE reads anew with MiXCR; each CDR3 protein has one entry. This sample has about 1.5 million distinct CDR3 sequences, with approximately 39% found just once. Material: blood. The clonotype comes from a woman younger than 35 in good health. This chain links TRBV12-3 or TRBV12-4 with TRBJ2-3; a possible D gene is TRBD2 (6 bases). CDR3 loop: CASTRAGGTDTQYF. The CDR3 nucleotides are TGTGCCAGCACCCGTGCCGGGGGAACAGATACGCAGTATTTT.